The 2 T cell receptor beta chains listed next were all sequenced from one sample in a study of T cell repertoires in cytomegalovirus infection. TCRdb reprocessed the reads with MiXCR, giving one entry per CDR3 protein. The sample has hundreds of thousands of distinct CDR3 sequences; about 8.8% are singletons. The material sequenced was PBMCs. Every receptor here comes from a human donor in good health (CMV status not recorded). Some clones in this sample may be carry-over from other donors' samples.

Ten or more counts support this clonotype. The chain has TRBV25-1 and TRBJ1-2; no clear D. The V end was cut by 6 bases, the J end by 3 bases, with 11 bases between. Looked up from germline, CDR1 is MGHDK and CDR2 is SYGVNS. The CDR3 is 13 residues long. The DNA for the CDR3 is TGTGCCAGCAGAGATGAAGGGCACTATGGCTACACCTTC. This encodes CASRDEGHYGYTF.

Ten or more counts support this clonotype. The chain carries TRBV29-1 and TRBJ2-2; D is uncertain. Germline V CDR1 and CDR2: SQVTM, ANQGSEA. This CDR3 comprises 18 residues. V lost 4 bases, J lost 1 base, and 22 bases lay in between. The CDR3 reads CSVGGLLPSDKNTGELFF. The CDR3 DNA reads TGCAGCGTTGGGGGATTACTCCCGTCAGACAAGAACACCGGGGAGCTGTTTTTT.